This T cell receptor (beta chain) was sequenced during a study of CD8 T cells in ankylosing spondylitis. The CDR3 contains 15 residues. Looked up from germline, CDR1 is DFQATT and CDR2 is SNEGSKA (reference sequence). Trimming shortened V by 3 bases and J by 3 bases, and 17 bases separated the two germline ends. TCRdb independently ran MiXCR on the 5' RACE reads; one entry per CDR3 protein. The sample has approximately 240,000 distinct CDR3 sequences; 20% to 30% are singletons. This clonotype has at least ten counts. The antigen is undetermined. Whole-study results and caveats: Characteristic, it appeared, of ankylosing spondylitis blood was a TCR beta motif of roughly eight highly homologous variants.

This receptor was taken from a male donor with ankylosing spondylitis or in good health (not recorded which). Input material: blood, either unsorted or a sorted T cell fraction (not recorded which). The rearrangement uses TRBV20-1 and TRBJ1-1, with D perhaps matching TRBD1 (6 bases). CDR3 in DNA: TGCAGTGCTAGTAGGAGACAGGAATATGACACTGAAGCTTTCTTT. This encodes CSASRRQEYDTEAFF.